A single sample gave rise to the 18 T cell receptor beta chains below, sequenced in a study of cytomegalovirus exposure and HLA in healthy donors (dated 2017 in TCRdb). Library preparation employed the immunoSEQ multiplex PCR assay. TCRdb's version of the immuneACCESS table is confined to in-frame rearrangements and falls short of the full clone set. An unresolved V gene accounts for under half of the shortfall where checked; the remainder is of unknown origin. The sample includes about 54,000 clones, with roughly nine tenths observed a single time. The top ten hold approximately 8.4% of the sample. The sequenced sample consisted of PBMCs. Source of these receptors: a woman aged 18 to 35 in good health and CMV-seropositive.

The V gene is TRBV5-1, the J gene TRBJ2-5, with 7 bases fitting TRBD2. The CDR3 consists of 15 residues. Germline V gives CDR1 SGHRS, CDR2 YFSETQ. V gave up 0 bases and J gave up 1 base; unmatched junction bases: 3. The CDR3 DNA reads as TGCGCCAGCAGCTTGGGGGTAGCGGGCCAAGAGACCCAGTACTTC. The encoded protein is CASSLGVAGQETQYF.

The chain carries TRBV7-6 and TRBJ2-5, with D possibly TRBD2 on 6 matching bases. CDR1 is SGHVS and CDR2 is FNYEAQ in the germline V gene. Trimming left V 5 bases short and J 8 bases short, with 15 bases between. The CDR3 has 13 amino acids. CDR3 DNA: TGTGCCAGCAGCGCAAGCGGGTCGGGCACCCAGTACTTC. It yields the protein CASSASGSGTQYF.

This chain uses TRBV10-2 with TRBJ2-7; D is uncertain. This CDR3 spans 12 amino acids. The germline CDR1 and CDR2 sequences are WSHSY and SAAADI. Trimming left V 2 bases short and J 9 bases short, with 11 bases between. The CDR3 nucleotides are TGCGCCAGCAGTGAGACCCAATCCGGGCAGTACTTC. It encodes CASSETQSGQYF.

This chain links TRBV19 with TRBJ2-1, with D hard to call. With 3 bases removed from V and 8 bases from J, the gap between germline ends came to 11 bases. CDR3 length: 13 amino acids. Germline lookup yields CDR1 LNHDA and CDR2 SQIVND (reference sequence). CDR3 in amino acids: CASSISGSDEQFF. In DNA form, the CDR3 reads TGTGCCAGTAGTATTTCCGGGTCGGATGAGCAGTTCTTC.

The chain uses TRBV5-1 and TRBJ2-7, with 10 bases matching TRBD2. The CDR3 contains 14 residues. Germline CDR1 SGHRS, CDR2 YFSETQ. Unmatched junction bases numbered 3, after V lost 4 bases and J lost 2 bases. The CDR3 nucleotides read TGCGCCAGCAGCAAAACTAGCGGGGCCTACGAGCAGTACTTC. Translation gives CASSKTSGAYEQYF.

In nucleotides, the CDR3 is TGTGCCAGCAGCTTGGCCCCCGGCGGGAGAAACAATGAGCAGTTCTTC. Residues: CASSLAPGGRNNEQFF. This chain connects TRBV5-8 to TRBJ2-1, with 7 nucleotides matching TRBD2. This CDR3 is 16 amino acids long. With 0 bases clipped from V and 5 bases from J, the junction kept 8 bases outside the gene matches. Germline CDR1 is SGHTS and CDR2 is YDEGEE.

The chain recombines TRBV2 with TRBJ1-2, with D perhaps matching TRBD1 (6 bases). V was pared by 6 bases and J by 4 bases, with 15 bases between. The germline V gene encodes CDR1 SNHLY and CDR2 FYNNEI. CDR3 length: 14 residues. CDR3 sequence reads: CASSATRGGYGYTF. The CDR3 DNA reads as TGTGCCAGCAGCGCGACCAGGGGCGGCTATGGCTACACCTTC.

The chain combines TRBV29-1 with TRBJ1-1; 8 nucleotides agree with TRBD1. Germline assignment: CDR1 SQVTM and CDR2 ANQGSEA. Unmatched junction bases numbered 4, after V lost 7 bases and J lost 0 bases. The CDR3 is 13 residues long. As DNA, the CDR3 is TGCAGCGCGCAGGGGGCCATGAACACTGAAGCTTTCTTT. This encodes CSAQGAMNTEAFF.

This rearrangement joins TRBV30 to TRBJ2-7; D call uncertain. Trimming took 0 bases from V and 6 from J, leaving 15 bases between them. The CDR3 is 14 residues long. Germline V gene lookup returns CDR1 GTSNPN and CDR2 SVGIG (reference sequence). The CDR3 is CAWSVTPFVSEQYF. CDR3 nucleotide sequence: TGTGCCTGGAGTGTCACCCCTTTCGTGAGCGAGCAGTACTTC. The full variable domain, its missing parts supplied by reference TRBV30 and TRBJ2-7, is SQTIHQWPATLVQPVGSPLSLECTVEGTSNPNLYWYRQAAGRGLQLLFYSVGIGQISSEVPQNLSASRPQDRQFILSSKKLLLSDSGFYLCAWSVTPFVSEQYFGPGTRLTVT.

The chain is built from TRBV7-2 and TRBJ2-5; TRBD2 is a possible D gene (5 bases). Deletions cut 4 bases from V and 2 bases from J, with 11 bases between. CDR3 length: 14 residues. Germline V gene sequence: CDR1 SGHTA, CDR2 FQGNSA. CDR3 loop: CASSSPTGQETQYF. CDR3 nucleotide sequence: TGTGCCAGCAGCTCCCCGACGGGACAAGAGACCCAGTACTTC.

The chain is built from TRBV20-1 and TRBJ1-2; D remains ambiguous. The CDR3 covers 11 residues. CDR1 is DFQATT and CDR2 is SNEGSKA in the germline V gene (reference sequence). For the CDR3, the DNA is TGCAGCCCTTCCTCTAACTATGGCTACACCTTC. Its protein product is CSPSSNYGYTF.

The chain recombines TRBV6-9 with TRBJ1-2; D perhaps matches TRBD1 (6 bases). CDR1 is MNHGY and CDR2 is SVAAGI in the germline V gene. This CDR3 spans 12 amino acids. The V end was cut by 6 bases, the J end by 6 bases, with 11 bases between. The CDR3 protein is CASSAHRDGYTF. The CDR3 DNA follows: TGTGCCAGCAGCGCACACAGGGATGGCTACACCTTC.

The rearrangement links TRBV28 to TRBJ2-7, with 7 nucleotides matching TRBD1. The germline CDR1 and CDR2 sequences are MDHEN and SYDVKM. V dropped 6 bases and J dropped 7; count of bases not matched to a gene: 12. This CDR3 spans 14 amino acids. The CDR3 sequence is CASSLGQARGEQYF. The CDR3 bases are TGTGCCAGCAGCCTCGGACAGGCCCGAGGTGAGCAGTACTTC.

The chain carries TRBV12-5 and TRBJ1-5; 7 bases align to TRBD1. The CDR3 consists of 14 residues. V was clipped by 2 bases and J by 8 bases; unmatched bases: 6. Germline V CDR1 and CDR2: LGHNT, FRNRAP. CDR3 nucleotides: TGTGCTAGTGGTTTGAGGGACAGTTCAGAGCCCCAGCATTTT. Translation gives CASGLRDSSEPQHF.

CDR3 coding DNA: TGTGCCAGCAGTTACTCGGGGGACAGGGGATACGAGCAGTACTTC. It is translated as CASSYSGDRGYEQYF. The rearrangement links TRBV6-5 to TRBJ2-7; TRBD1 matches at 10 bases. From germline, CDR1 is MNHEY and CDR2 SVGAGI. This CDR3 has 15 amino acids. J gave up 4 bases and V 0 bases, and 3 bases lay outside the gene matches.

The chain is built from TRBV5-1 and TRBJ2-3, with TRBD1 matching 9 bases. This CDR3 has 16 residues. The germline V gene has CDR1 SGHRS and CDR2 YFSETQ. V gave up 3 bases and J gave up 0 bases; unmatched junction bases: 5. As DNA, the CDR3 is TGCGCCAGCAGCTCGTTAACAGGGGGCAGCACAGATACGCAGTATTTT. Protein: CASSSLTGGSTDTQYF. Full variable domain (outside the CDR3, taken from reference TRBV5-1 and TRBJ2-3): KAGVTQTPRYLIKTRGQQVTLSCSPISGHRSVSWYQQTPGQGLQFLFEYFSETQRNKGNFPGRFSGRQFSNSRSEMNVSTLELGDSALYLCASSSLTGGSTDTQYFGPGTRLTVL.

The rearrangement links TRBV4-3 to TRBJ2-7; TRBD1 might be the D (5 bases). CDR3 length: 16 amino acids. Trimming left V 3 bases short and J 0 bases short, with 15 bases between. Germline assignment: CDR1 LGHNA and CDR2 YSLEER. Here the CDR3 reads CASSHKVGAPSYEQYF. The CDR3 nucleotides are TGCGCCAGCAGCCACAAGGTTGGGGCCCCCTCCTACGAGCAGTACTTC.

The chain uses TRBV6-1 and TRBJ2-5; D ambiguous. CDR3 length: 13 amino acids. V gave up 10 bases and J gave up 1 base, with 13 bases separating them. Germline values: CDR1 MNHNS, CDR2 SASEGT. The CDR3 loop is CATQRRFQETQYF. In nucleotides, the CDR3 is TGTGCCACACAACGGCGGTTCCAAGAGACCCAGTACTTC.